The subject of this entry is one T cell receptor (beta chain). This clone showed up just a few times. This clone's antigen is unknown. No clone much larger than this one lies a single base away; base qualities are absent. TCR CDR3 regions were amplified from genomic DNA by multiplex PCR using the deep immunoSEQ assay. Extracted genomic DNA from each cell subset was distributed evenly across all wells of several immunoSEQ 96-well plates, and each plate was treated as a replicate. Each replicate PCR for sorted subsets received 200 ng genomic DNA, equal to about 30,000 T cell genomes. The purified libraries were quantified using a Qubit 3.0 fluorometer, sized with a Bioanalyzer 2100, and then quantified again using the KAPA Library Quantification kit. Every immunoSEQ 96-well plate was sequenced on a dedicated single-read 150-cycle Illumina NextSeq 550 flow cell. In the original analysis: Because only junctional sequences without quality scores were contained in the immunoSEQ output, filtering matching that applied to full-length reads could not be performed. To assign V/J genes and CDR3, sequences were annotated using PyIR, a Python wrapper for IgBLAST v1.9, with IMGT germline references. Reads with weak V/J assignments (E-value above 1e-6), missing CDR3, stop codons, out-of-frame junctions, or ambiguous translated residues were removed. V3J clonotypes were defined by identical inferred V gene, J gene, and CDR3 amino acid sequence. The percentage overlap between two repertoires was calculated by dividing the number of shared unique clonotypes by the size of the smaller repertoire. Three approaches were used to assess repertoire richness: RTK rarefaction, the Chao1 estimator, and Recon v2.1 estimates of unobserved clonotypes. Generation probabilities for all TCRbeta clonotypes obtained by the gDNA method from a handful of donors were computed using OLGA. TCRdb provides this immuneACCESS table in a form limited to in-frame rearrangements. Some clones are lacking; in checked studies, under half of them reflect an unresolved V gene, and why the rest are absent is not known. The DNA was the basis for D and trimming; V, J and clone size are from that table. In all, the sample holds some 700,000 clones, and about 90% of those were seen once. The biggest ten clones account for 34% of the sample.

The data originate from a study of shared clonotypes between healthy human individuals (dated by TCRdb to the early 2020s). About the study as a whole: A couple of women and a few men aged 18 to 49 years were included in the cohort. For each donor, CD4 naive and CD4 memory were each run on three plates, CD8 naive on two plates, and CD8 memory on one plate. Each donor's leukapheresis produced roughly between roughly 0.94 and 9.5 billion PBMCs. To increase sequencing depth and limit assay-specific biases, different laboratories used diverse techniques to prepare libraries and sequence TCR repertoires. The study deeply sequenced blood TCR repertoires of about five healthy adults to estimate repertoire size and the extent of clonotype sharing between individuals. The paper's findings and limits, for the study overall: When a few donors were compared, the shared fraction of clonotypes was about 5.4% for naive CD4, around 3.5% for naive CD8, roughly 2.3% for memory CD4, and about 0.36% for memory CD8. Estimated clonotype richness was generally larger for naive than for memory subsets. Pairwise subsampling led to the expectation that sequencing depth would affect the degree of clonotype sharing among donors. Higher generation probabilities were observed for clonotypes shared by all four sorted-subset donors than for non-shared clonotypes. Sampling was restricted to blood, and TCR repertoires in tissue are likely to differ from TCR repertoires in blood. The genetic and exposure-history diversity represented was limited by the small number of donors. Incomplete sequencing was indicated by rarefaction of sorted-subset datasets, despite the large sequencing depth.

Donors were healthy HIV-negative adults with no recently reported acute infections or vaccinations. All donors were Caucasian adults living in Nashville, Tennessee, USA. CD8 memory samples consisted of magnetically selected CD45RO+ cells combined with CCR7-negative CD45RA+ effector memory (TemRA) cells. After blood collection by leukapheresis, PBMCs were isolated using Ficoll-Histopaque density gradient centrifugation and then cryopreserved in the vapor phase of liquid nitrogen. Analytical flow cytometry was used to check the purity and quantity of every magnetically sorted T cell population. From each sorted fraction, genomic DNA was isolated and quantified by UV absorbance on a Nanodrop 2000c. CDR1 LNHDA and CDR2 SQIVND were looked up in the germline V gene (reference sequence). For this chain, trimming is 3 bases at the V end and 1 base at the J end, and the number of junction bases without a gene match is 4. The cysteine opens and the phenylalanine closes a CDR3 of 17 amino acids. CDR3 DNA is the only sequence kept; it has 51 bases, read in frame from the first base.

The sequenced sample was memory CD8+ T cells from PBMCs. In light of the paper, this sample's cell subset or site label describes: CD45RO+ cells pooled with CCR7-negative TemRA cells. The rearrangement combines TRBV19 with TRBJ2-2, with 11 bases in between that match TRBD2. This TCR was sampled from a man aged 18 to 29 in good health. Some clones in this sample may be carry-over from other donors' samples. CDR3 sequence: CASSILAGGWNTGELFF. The DNA sequence is as follows: TGTGCCAGTAGTATCCTAGCGGGAGGCTGGAACACCGGGGAGCTGTTTTTT.